This T cell receptor (beta chain) was recovered during a study of T cells in localized non-small cell lung cancer (dated by TCRdb to 2018 to 2021). At the level of the whole study: The study analyzed T cell repertoires of 200 to 250 early-stage NSCLC patients, comparing tumors and uninvolved tumor-adjacent lungs. All 240 or so NSCLC patients in the cohort were treatment-naive and had localized lung tumors that were resected. Of the NSCLC patients, around 140 were male and approximately 99 were female, and the mean age was approximately 66 years. Overall study results and their limits: A median of 57 of the top 100 tumor clones turned up in the paired uninvolved adjacent lung, and about 28 of those clones also ranked among the top 100 of that same adjacent lung. Uninvolved tumor-adjacent lung showed the highest T cell clonality, higher than tumor, which suggests more focused antigenic responses in the adjacent lung. Because multi-region sequencing of the tumors was not done, intratumor heterogeneity could not be ruled out. Longer overall survival was associated with higher blood T cell density, whereas shorter survival was associated with higher adjacent-lung clonality. Because the study design was exploratory, TCR variables were selected using unadjusted p-values without false-discovery rate correction.

The table lists this clone with a count of one. The specificity of this receptor is unknown. Base qualities were left out, and no much larger clone turns up one base away. CDR1 and CDR2 were assigned from the germline V gene as SNHLY and FYNNEI. The CDR3 goes from the cysteine to the phenylalanine over 13 residues. Kept here is only the CDR3 DNA, which spans 39 bases and is read in frame from base 1. At diagnosis, tumor, uninvolved tumor-adjacent lung and peripheral blood were collected and then preserved as a mix of FFPE and fresh-frozen material. Blood samples were analyzed as peripheral blood mononuclear cells for TCR repertoire profiling. The immunoSEQ Assay was used to sequence TCR beta CDR3 regions from DNA. Per the original workflow: To compute T cell density, TCR beta template counts were normalized to usable DNA, which was estimated by amplifying housekeeping genes. Richness was estimated using the preseqR package, with extrapolation to 400,000 templates for PBMC samples and to 120,000 templates for tissue samples. Clonality was taken to be one minus Pielou's evenness. To identify tissue-enriched TCRs, differential abundance testing was run on productive amino-acid clonotypes with a minimum total count of 5 and an alpha of 0.1. Repertoire overlap between compartments was quantified with the Jaccard Index and Morisita Overlap Index. TCR beta CDR3s were clustered by GLIPH together with public tetramer-defined viral CDR3s, and at least three viral sequences plus V-gene enrichment were required for viral motifs. TCRdb provides this immuneACCESS table in a form limited to in-frame rearrangements. Some clones are lacking; in checked studies, under half of them reflect an unresolved V gene, and why the rest are absent is not known. V, J and clone size are those of that table, while D and trimming were read from the DNA. In this sample the table shows under 70,000 clones, approximately 90% of which occur a single time. 4.5% to 5.5% of the sample is in the top ten clones.

This chain joins TRBV2 to TRBJ2-5; the D gene cannot be named for sure. The end of the DNA aligns better with TRBJ2-7, so the J call may be wrong. The material sequenced was peripheral blood, taken before any cancer treatment. The TCR sequence derives from a woman aged 40-75 years with stage I lung adenocarcinoma. The bases read TGTGCCAGCAAAGGACCTGGACCCTACGAGCAGTACTTC. Translation gives CASKGPGPYEQYF.